The next 30 T cell receptor beta chains were all read from a single sample in a study of control samples from healthy donors and cancer patients. Sequenced by immunoSEQ multiplex PCR; TCRdb stores in-frame clones only, minus some. The data contain 150,000 to 200,000 clones, 85% to 90% of them seen just once; the ten biggest clones take up around 12%. Sequenced: blood. These receptors originate from a man aged 30-40 years in good health.

The J gene is TRBJ2-1, the V gene TRBV10-3; TRBD2 aligns across 10 bases. Germline V gene sequence: CDR1 ENHRY, CDR2 SYGVKD. V dropped 3 bases and J dropped 8; count of bases not matched to a gene: 4. The CDR3 runs to 14 residues. The CDR3 sequence: CAISDASGSDEQFF. DNA for the CDR3: TGTGCCATCAGTGACGCTAGCGGGAGCGATGAGCAGTTCTTC.

The chain has TRBV12-3 or TRBV12-4 and TRBJ1-4; D may be TRBD1 (5 bases). The CDR3 is 12 residues long. The ends were cut back, 6 bases at V and 5 bases at J, with 7 bases in the middle. CDR3 amino acids: CASRAGNEKLFF. CDR3 bases: TGTGCCAGCAGGGCAGGGAATGAAAAACTGTTTTTT.

This chain connects TRBV27 to TRBJ1-3; no definite D call. This CDR3 has 14 residues. The V end lost 5 bases, the J end lost 0 bases, and 8 bases lay between the germline ends. Germline values: CDR1 MNHEY, CDR2 SMNVEV (reference sequence). The CDR3 DNA reads as TGTGCCAGCAGTCCACTGAGCTCTGGAAACACCATATATTTT. Amino acids: CASSPLSSGNTIYF.

This chain connects TRBV18 to TRBJ2-7; D ambiguous. Trimming took off 3 bases at V and 2 bases at J, with 20 bases between the two ends. The germline V gene has CDR1 KGHSH and CDR2 LQKENI. This CDR3 has 17 residues. The CDR3 sequence is CASSPPLRTAKTYEQYF. CDR3 coding DNA: TGTGCCAGCTCACCCCCCCTCCGGACGGCCAAAACCTACGAGCAGTACTTC.

This chain joins TRBV11-2 and TRBJ2-7, with D tentatively TRBD2 (6 bases). CDR1 and CDR2 from the germline V gene are SGHAT and FQNNGV. The CDR3 has 14 residues. V lost 0 bases and J 6 bases, leaving 12 bases between the germline ends. The CDR3 bases are TGTGCCAGCAGCTTAGAGTTGGACTACAGCGAGCAGTACTTC. Translation: CASSLELDYSEQYF.

This clone was seen more than once but under ten times. The chain combines TRBV14 with TRBJ2-7; D might be TRBD2 (5 bases). Germline V CDR1 and CDR2: SGHDN, FVKESK. The CDR3 covers 13 residues. Trimming left V 1 base short and J 6 bases short, with 10 bases between. This chain's CDR3 is CASSQGRALEQYF. The CDR3 nucleotides are TGTGCCAGCAGCCAAGGGCGGGCCCTCGAGCAGTACTTC.

The J gene is TRBJ1-1, the V gene TRBV6-2 or TRBV6-3; possible D gene TRBD1, 5 bases. Germline V gene lookup returns CDR1 MNHEY and CDR2 SVGEGT. The germline V and J ends were trimmed by 1 base and 5 bases, with 5 bases remaining between them. This CDR3 comprises 12 residues. The CDR3 is CASSYWGTEAFF. The CDR3, as DNA: TGTGCCAGCAGTTACTGGGGGACTGAAGCTTTCTTT.

The chain couples TRBV18 to TRBJ2-7; D possibly corresponds to TRBD1 (5 bases). Per germline, CDR1 KGHSH and CDR2 LQKENI. The CDR3 covers 15 residues. V lost 1 base to trimming and J lost 0 bases, with 10 bases between them. CDR3 nucleotides: TGTGCCAGCTCACCACGCAGGGTTCCCTCCTACGAGCAGTACTTC. Translation gives CASSPRRVPSYEQYF.

The chain recombines TRBV7-7 with TRBJ2-7; TRBD2 aligns across 7 bases. Trimming cost V 1 base and J 2 bases; bases outside gene matches: 5. From germline, CDR1 is SSHAT and CDR2 FNYEAQ (reference sequence). This CDR3 is 15 amino acids long. DNA for the CDR3: TGTGCCAGCAGCTTAGGGAGCGGGGCGGCCTACGAGCAGTACTTC. It encodes CASSLGSGAAYEQYF.

The gene calls are TRBV6-5 and TRBJ2-7; 7 bases agree with TRBD2. Germline lookup yields CDR1 MNHEY and CDR2 SVGAGI. V lost 0 bases and J lost 5; bases outside the gene matches: 7. The CDR3 runs 15 residues. CDR3: CASSYSFGGENEQYF. In DNA form, the CDR3 reads TGTGCCAGCAGTTACTCGTTTGGGGGGGAGAACGAGCAGTACTTC.

V and J are TRBV6-5 and TRBJ2-2; D gene unclear. CDR1 and CDR2 (germline): MNHEY, SVGAGI. Trimming left V 0 bases short and J 2 bases short, with 10 bases between. This CDR3 region has 16 residues. The CDR3 sequence is CASSYSIWSNTGELFF. CDR3 bases: TGTGCCAGCAGTTACTCGATCTGGTCTAACACCGGGGAGCTGTTTTTT.

This CDR3 is CASSPGTAEAFF. The CDR3 coding sequence is TGTGCCAGCTCACCTGGGACAGCCGAAGCTTTCTTT. This sequence joins TRBV18 and TRBJ1-1; 7 nucleotides align to TRBD1. The CDR3 contains 12 residues. J gave up 8 bases and V 3 bases, and 3 bases lay outside the gene matches. CDR1 and CDR2 from the germline V gene are KGHSH and LQKENI. Together with reference TRBV18 and TRBJ1-1, the CDR3 gives the full variable domain: NAGVMQNPRHLVRRRGQEARLRCSPMKGHSHVYWYRQLPEEGLKFMVYLQKENIIDESGMPKERFSAEFPKEGPSILRIQQVVRGDSAAYFCASSPGTAEAFFGQGTRLTVV.

The chain combines TRBV18 with TRBJ1-1, with 9 bases fitting TRBD1. V trimming: 3 bases; J trimming: 6 bases; junction bases outside the gene matches: 5. In germline, CDR1 is KGHSH, CDR2 LQKENI. This CDR3 has 14 residues. The CDR3 is CASSPRTGEAEAFF. The CDR3 DNA reads TGTGCCAGCTCACCTCGGACAGGGGAGGCTGAAGCTTTCTTT.

The chain has TRBV9 and TRBJ2-3, with 8 nucleotides matching TRBD2. V lost 6 bases and J lost 5; bases outside the gene matches: 8. Per the germline V gene, CDR1 is SGDLS and CDR2 is YYNGEE. The CDR3 extends over 14 amino acids. The CDR3 is CASTRAGEEDTQYF. DNA for the CDR3: TGTGCCAGCACCCGAGCGGGAGAGGAAGATACGCAGTATTTT.

J is TRBJ2-7 and V is TRBV5-1; TRBD2 aligns across 8 bases. The CDR3 spans 18 residues. V lost 3 bases and J lost 0; bases outside the gene matches: 14. Looked up from germline, CDR1 is SGHRS and CDR2 is YFSETQ. The CDR3 sequence: CASSSSGLDYHSSYEQYF. In DNA form, the CDR3 reads TGCGCCAGCAGCTCCTCGGGACTAGACTACCACAGCTCCTACGAGCAGTACTTC.

The V gene is TRBV7-9, the J gene TRBJ1-1, with a tentative D call TRBD1 (6 bases). Looked up from germline, CDR1 is SEHNR and CDR2 is FQNEAQ (reference sequence). This CDR3 contains 13 residues. The V end was cut by 5 bases, the J end by 6 bases, with 13 bases between. CDR3 residues: CASSRGFIAEAFF. CDR3 bases: TGTGCCAGCAGCAGGGGGTTTATCGCTGAAGCTTTCTTT.

The chain has TRBV5-6 and TRBJ2-3; tentative D call: TRBD2 (5 bases). There are 13 residues in the CDR3. Per germline, CDR1 SGHDT and CDR2 YYEEEE. The V end was cut by 2 bases, the J end by 6 bases, with 10 bases between. The CDR3 reads CASSFILADTQYF. In nucleotides, the CDR3 is TGTGCCAGCAGCTTTATATTAGCGGATACGCAGTATTTT.

The chain employs TRBV11-2 and TRBJ2-3; D may correspond to TRBD1 or TRBD2 (5 bases each). This CDR3 contains 16 residues. V lost 2 bases to trimming and J lost 1 base, with 13 bases between them. In germline, CDR1 is SGHAT, CDR2 FQNNGV. The CDR3 loop is CASSLRGVQGTDTQYF. In DNA, the CDR3 is TGTGCCAGCAGCTTACGAGGGGTCCAGGGCACAGATACGCAGTATTTT.

This rearrangement joins TRBV24-1 to TRBJ1-2; D gene unclear. This CDR3 is 13 amino acids long. Germline lookup yields CDR1 KGHDR and CDR2 SFDVKD. V lost 5 bases and J 8 bases, leaving 14 bases between the germline ends. Here the CDR3 DNA reads TGTGCCACCAGTGGACAAACCTATGGAGGCTACACCTTC. Its translation: CATSGQTYGGYTF.

The V and J genes are TRBV3-1 (or the pseudogene TRBV3-2) and TRBJ1-2, with 9 bases aligning to TRBD1. Germline-derived CDR1 and CDR2 are LGHDT and YNNKEL (reference sequence). This CDR3 has 14 amino acids. V trimming: 3 bases; J trimming: 7 bases; junction bases outside the gene matches: 6. The CDR3 reads CASSQGTGLSGYTF. CDR3 nucleotide sequence: TGTGCCAGCAGCCAGGGGACAGGGCTAAGTGGCTACACCTTC.

This chain links TRBV28 with TRBJ2-7; D call uncertain. CDR3 size: 14 residues. Germline assignment: CDR1 MDHEN and CDR2 SYDVKM. V gave up 7 bases and J gave up 2 bases, with 15 bases separating them. This CDR3 is CASISGPPTYEQYF. The DNA for the CDR3 is TGTGCCAGCATCTCCGGGCCCCCTACCTACGAGCAGTACTTC.

The rearrangement links TRBV29-1 to TRBJ2-1; TRBD1 aligns across 7 bases. The CDR3 sequence is 11 residues long. Germline CDR1 SQVTM, CDR2 ANQGSEA. With 5 bases clipped from V and 7 bases from J, the junction kept 2 bases outside the gene matches. CDR3 in DNA: TGCAGCGTTCTGACAGGGAATGAGCAGTTCTTC. This gives the protein CSVLTGNEQFF.

This chain joins TRBV5-3 and TRBJ2-3, with a tentative D call TRBD2 (6 bases). TRBV5-3 is an open reading frame whose function is uncertain. V lost 0 bases to trimming and J lost 2 bases, with 13 bases between them. The CDR3 length is 16 residues. The DNA for the CDR3 is TGTGCCAGAAGCTTGGCAGCAGGGAGGTTCACAGATACGCAGTATTTT. It translates to CARSLAAGRFTDTQYF.

The genes are TRBV6-5 and TRBJ1-5, with TRBD1 matching 11 bases. Germline V gene data show CDR1 as MNHEY and CDR2 as SVGAGI. With 5 bases clipped from V and 7 bases from J, the junction kept 4 bases outside the gene matches. The CDR3 has 14 residues. The chain's CDR3 is CASSRDRGLQPQHF. DNA of the CDR3: TGTGCCAGCAGTCGGGACAGGGGGTTACAGCCCCAGCATTTT.

The chain combines TRBV5-6 with TRBJ2-3; D gene uncertain. With 3 bases removed from V and 0 bases from J, the gap between germline ends came to 5 bases. The CDR3 is made up of 13 amino acids. Per the germline V gene, CDR1 is SGHDT and CDR2 is YYEEEE. In DNA, the CDR3 is TGTGCCAGCAGCTCGGTGAGCACAGATACGCAGTATTTT. It codes for CASSSVSTDTQYF.

This clone was seen once. This chain joins TRBV27 and TRBJ2-1, with D perhaps matching TRBD2 (5 bases). The V end was cut by 7 bases, the J end by 3 bases, with 16 bases between. From germline, CDR1 is MNHEY and CDR2 SMNVEV (reference sequence). This CDR3 is built from 15 residues. The CDR3 DNA sequence: TGTGCCAGCACTGCCCCAGCCGCGGGCTACAATGAGCAGTTCTTC. It translates to CASTAPAAGYNEQFF.

This chain uses TRBV4-1 with TRBJ2-2, with D possibly matching TRBD2 (7 bases). Germline CDR1 reads MGHRA; CDR2 reads YSYEKL. The CDR3 loop spans 15 amino acids. Trimming pared 4 bases from V and 6 bases from J, leaving 15 bases between. The CDR3 protein is CASSPRGEGAGELFF. The CDR3 DNA sequence: TGCGCCAGCAGCCCGCGAGGGGAGGGGGCCGGGGAGCTGTTTTTT.

The chain employs TRBV9 and TRBJ2-3; 11 bases line up with TRBD2. With 0 bases clipped from V and 2 bases from J, the junction kept 8 bases outside the gene matches. In germline, CDR1 is SGDLS, CDR2 YYNGEE. CDR3 length equals 18 residues. The CDR3 DNA follows: TGTGCCAGCAGCGTAGGGACTAGCGGGCGCCCCTCCACAGATACGCAGTATTTT. It encodes CASSVGTSGRPSTDTQYF.

In nucleotides, the CDR3 is TGTGCCAGCAGTTCGGGGGCGTTGAACACTGAAGCTTTCTTT. It is translated as CASSSGALNTEAFF. The V gene is TRBV28, the J gene TRBJ1-1, with D possibly matching TRBD1 (6 bases). The V gene lost 4 bases and the J gene lost 0 bases, with 9 bases spanning the gap. The CDR3 sequence is 14 residues long. Germline V lookup: CDR1 MDHEN, CDR2 SYDVKM.

The chain couples TRBV7-9 to TRBJ1-1; the D gene is possibly TRBD1 (5 bases). Germline CDR1 reads SEHNR; CDR2 reads FQNEAQ (reference sequence). Between the trimmed V and J ends, which lost 4 bases and 5 bases, there was a span of 8 bases. The CDR3 consists of 12 residues. The CDR3 spells CASSYWGTEAFF. CDR3 coding DNA: TGTGCCAGCAGCTACTGGGGGACTGAAGCTTTCTTT. Combining the CDR3 with reference TRBV7-9 and TRBJ1-1 gives the whole variable domain DTGVSQNPRHKITKRGQNVTFRCDPISEHNRLYWYRQTLGQGPEFLTYFQNEAQLEKSRLLSDRFSAERPKGSFSTLEIQRTEQGDSAMYLCASSYWGTEAFFGQGTRLTVV.